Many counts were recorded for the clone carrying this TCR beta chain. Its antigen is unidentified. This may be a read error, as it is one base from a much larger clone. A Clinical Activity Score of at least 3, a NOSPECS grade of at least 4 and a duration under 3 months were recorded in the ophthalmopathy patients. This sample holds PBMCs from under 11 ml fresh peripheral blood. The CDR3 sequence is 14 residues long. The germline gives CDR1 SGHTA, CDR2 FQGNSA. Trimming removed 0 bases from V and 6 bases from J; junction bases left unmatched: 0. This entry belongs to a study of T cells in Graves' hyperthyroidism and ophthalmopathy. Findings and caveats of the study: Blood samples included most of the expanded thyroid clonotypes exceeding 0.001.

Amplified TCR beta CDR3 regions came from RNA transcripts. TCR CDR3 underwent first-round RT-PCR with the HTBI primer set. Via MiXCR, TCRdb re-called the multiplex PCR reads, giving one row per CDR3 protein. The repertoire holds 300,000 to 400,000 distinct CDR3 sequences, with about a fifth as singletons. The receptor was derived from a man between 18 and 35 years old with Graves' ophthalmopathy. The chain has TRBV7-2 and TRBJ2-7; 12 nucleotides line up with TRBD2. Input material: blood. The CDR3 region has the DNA TGTGCCAGCAGCTTAGCACTAGCGGGGGGCGAGCAGTACTTC. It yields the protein CASSLALAGGEQYF.